This T cell receptor beta chain was documented in a study of T-cell reconstitution after alpha-beta-depleted transplantation in children. The authors prepared the TCRbeta library with unique molecular identifiers. TCRdb called the PCR reads again in MiXCR, with one record for every CDR3 protein. The data contain 450,000 to 550,000 distinct CDR3 sequences, about an eighth of them singletons. Germline assignment: CDR1 MGHDK and CDR2 SYGVNS. Trimming stripped 3 bases from V and 0 bases from J, with 13 bases between. The CDR3 has 16 amino acids. The sequence was obtained from a female patient aged 2-10 years who had a stem cell transplant for aplastic anemia, so the T cells may come from the graft donor. The chain is built from TRBV25-1 and TRBJ2-3; D may match TRBD1 or TRBD2 (5 bases each). This material consisted of PBMCs, mostly from graft donor cells, taken 180 days after TCRalphabeta/CD19-depleted stem cell transplant. CDR3 region: CASSEDSRDSTDTQYF. DNA for the CDR3: TGTGCCAGCAGTGAGGACTCCCGGGACAGCACAGATACGCAGTATTTT.